This T cell receptor beta chain was captured in a study of blood T cell repertoires in COVID-19. Study-level information: Donors in Cohort 3 who had recovered were those with two negative PCRs, healthcare professional clearance, or resolution of their symptoms.

Cohorts were determined from participant-reported clinical history. Per the original methods: Estimation of nucleated cell counts was performed using reference gene primer amplification. The protocol was immunoSEQ multiplex PCR, while the TCRdb copy is restricted to in-frame clones and leaves out a portion. That table furnishes V, J and clone size, whereas the DNA furnished D and trimming. This table has roughly 200,000 clones, 86% appearing once. The CDR3 length is 15 residues. Germline CDR1 KGHDR, CDR2 SFDVKD. V dropped 4 bases and J dropped 8; count of bases not matched to a gene: 6. The material sequenced was PBMCs or T cells enriched from blood (not recorded which). The TCR sequence derives from a woman aged 40 to 50 in a cohort exposed to, infected with or recovered from COVID-19 (not recorded which). V gene TRBV24-1 combines with J gene TRBJ1-4; 10 nucleotides agree with TRBD1. The CDR3 reads CATSDPGQGGEKLFF. The CDR3 coding sequence is TGTGCCACCAGTGACCCTGGACAGGGGGGGGAAAAACTGTTTTTT.